This TCR beta chain was sequenced in a study of Ad26.COV2.S vaccination and SARS-CoV-2 variants. Study-wide results and limits: Participants given vaccine showed non-spike TCR breadth similar to that of placebo recipients. Participants in the vaccine arm had higher spike-specific TCR breadth; placebo recipients had lower. The TCR breadth and depth analyses may have produced an underestimate of total T cell responses.

This clone was picked up a small number of times. The antigen is not known. V was pared by 3 bases and J by 7 bases, with 6 bases of the junction left unmatched. Germline V gene data show CDR1 as WNHNN and CDR2 as SYGVQD (reference sequence). The CDR3 spans 14 residues. Here immunoSEQ multiplex PCR was the method, and the copy in TCRdb shows in-frame clones only, minus some. The data show about 350,000 clones, about 91% seen once. Sequenced here: peripheral blood, sampled after recovery from COVID-19. The V call is TRBV10-1, the J call TRBJ2-7; 10 nucleotides align to TRBD2. The receptor's source is a human donor who had recovered from COVID-19. The CDR3 DNA is TGCGCCAGCAGTGACCGGCCTAGCGGGGGAGAGCAGTACTTC. Protein: CASSDRPSGGEQYF.